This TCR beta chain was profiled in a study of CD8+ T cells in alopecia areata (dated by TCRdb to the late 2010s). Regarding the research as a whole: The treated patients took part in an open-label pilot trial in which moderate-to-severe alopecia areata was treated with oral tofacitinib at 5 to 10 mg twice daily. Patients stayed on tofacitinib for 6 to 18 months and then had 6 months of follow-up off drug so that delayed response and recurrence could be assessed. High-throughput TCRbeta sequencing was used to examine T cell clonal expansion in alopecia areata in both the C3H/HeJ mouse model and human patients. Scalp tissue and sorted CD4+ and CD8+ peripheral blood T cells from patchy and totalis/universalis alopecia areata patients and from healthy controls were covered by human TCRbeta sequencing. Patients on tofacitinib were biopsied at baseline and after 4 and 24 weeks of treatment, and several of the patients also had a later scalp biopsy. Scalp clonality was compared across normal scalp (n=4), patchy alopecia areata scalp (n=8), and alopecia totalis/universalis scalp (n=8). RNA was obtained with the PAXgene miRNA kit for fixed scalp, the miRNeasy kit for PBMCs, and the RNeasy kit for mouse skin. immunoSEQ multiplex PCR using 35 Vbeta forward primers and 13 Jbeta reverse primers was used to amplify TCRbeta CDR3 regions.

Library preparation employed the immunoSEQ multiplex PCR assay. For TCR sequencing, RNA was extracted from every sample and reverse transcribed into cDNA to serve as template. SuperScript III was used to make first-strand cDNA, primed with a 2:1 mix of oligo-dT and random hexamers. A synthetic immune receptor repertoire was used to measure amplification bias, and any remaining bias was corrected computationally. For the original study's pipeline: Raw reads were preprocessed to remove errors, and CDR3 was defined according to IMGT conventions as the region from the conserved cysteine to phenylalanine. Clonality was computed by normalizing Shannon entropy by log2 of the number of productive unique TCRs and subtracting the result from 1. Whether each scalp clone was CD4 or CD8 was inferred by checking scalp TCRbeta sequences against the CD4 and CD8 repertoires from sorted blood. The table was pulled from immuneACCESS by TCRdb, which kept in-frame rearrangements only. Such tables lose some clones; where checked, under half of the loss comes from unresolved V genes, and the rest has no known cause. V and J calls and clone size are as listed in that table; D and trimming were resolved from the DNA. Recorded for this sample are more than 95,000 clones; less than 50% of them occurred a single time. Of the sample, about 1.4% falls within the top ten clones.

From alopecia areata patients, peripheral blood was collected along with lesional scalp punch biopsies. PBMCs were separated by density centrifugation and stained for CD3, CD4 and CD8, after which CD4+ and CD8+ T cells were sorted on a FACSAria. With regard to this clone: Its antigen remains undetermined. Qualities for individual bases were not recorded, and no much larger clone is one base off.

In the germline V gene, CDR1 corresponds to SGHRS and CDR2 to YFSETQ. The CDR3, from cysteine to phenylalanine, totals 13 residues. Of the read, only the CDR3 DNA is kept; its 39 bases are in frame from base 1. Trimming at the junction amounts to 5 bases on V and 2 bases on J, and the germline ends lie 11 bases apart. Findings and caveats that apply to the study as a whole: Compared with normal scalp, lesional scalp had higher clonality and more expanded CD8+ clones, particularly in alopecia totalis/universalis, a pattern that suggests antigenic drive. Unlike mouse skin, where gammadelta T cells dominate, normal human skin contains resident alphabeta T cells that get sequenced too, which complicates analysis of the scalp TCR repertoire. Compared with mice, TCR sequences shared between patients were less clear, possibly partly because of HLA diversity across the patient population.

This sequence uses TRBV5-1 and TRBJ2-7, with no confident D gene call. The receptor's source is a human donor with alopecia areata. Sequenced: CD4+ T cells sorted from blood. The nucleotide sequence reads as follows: TGCGCCAGCAGGATGGGGTTCGCCTACGAGCAGTACTTC. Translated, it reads CASRMGFAYEQYF.